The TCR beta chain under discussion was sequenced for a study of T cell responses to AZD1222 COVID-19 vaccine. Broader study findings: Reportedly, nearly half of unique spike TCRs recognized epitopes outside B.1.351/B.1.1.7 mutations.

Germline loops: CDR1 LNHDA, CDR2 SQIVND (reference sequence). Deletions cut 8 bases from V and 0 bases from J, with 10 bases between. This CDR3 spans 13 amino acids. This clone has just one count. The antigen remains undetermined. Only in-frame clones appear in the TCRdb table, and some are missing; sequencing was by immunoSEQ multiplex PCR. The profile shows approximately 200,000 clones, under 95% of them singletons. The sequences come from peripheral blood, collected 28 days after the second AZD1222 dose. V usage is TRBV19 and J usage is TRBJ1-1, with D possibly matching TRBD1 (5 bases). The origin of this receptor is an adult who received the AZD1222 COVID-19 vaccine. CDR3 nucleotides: TGTGCCAGTGGGCAGACAGTGAACACTGAAGCTTTCTTT. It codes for CASGQTVNTEAFF.